The clone carrying this TCR beta chain was seen many times. Its target is unknown. This sample was taken from a study of metastatic and nonmetastatic thyroid tumors. The study, taken as a whole, reports: TCR beta diversity was reportedly significantly higher in malignant thyroid tumors than benign nodules, in blood and tumor.

Authors' analysis steps: Using the CDR3 differences seen across clinicopathological groups, the authors built a distant-metastasis classifier for papillary thyroid cancer, which was meant to discriminate distant-metastatic patients. MiXCR was used by TCRdb to re-call the PCR reads. The V and J calls were determined by TCRdb, not by the authors. The profile shows tens of thousands of clones, over 10% of them singletons. No patient received treatment before thyroid surgery. Germline lookup yields CDR1 ENHRY and CDR2 SYGVKD. This CDR3 has 13 residues. Deletions cut 2 bases from V and 4 bases from J, with 7 bases between.

The clonotype originates from a female donor with papillary thyroid cancer or a benign thyroid nodule (not recorded which). Some clones in this sample may be carry-over from other donors' samples. Sequencing was carried out using blood. The rearrangement joins TRBV10-3 to TRBJ2-3, with D possibly matching TRBD2 (6 bases). The CDR3 coding sequence is TGTGCCATCAGTGAGGGGGAGGCAGATACGCAGTATTTT. Translation: CAISEGEADTQYF.